Sequencing of this TCR beta chain was carried out in a study of blood T cell repertoires in COVID-19. Germline V gene sequence: CDR1 MDHEN, CDR2 SYDVKM. The CDR3 runs to 16 residues. V lost 8 bases, J lost 2 bases, and 20 bases lay in between. Measured with immunoSEQ multiplex PCR; TCRdb has only the in-frame clones, and not every one. The repertoire includes 200,000 to 250,000 clones, around 88% of them detected once, and roughly 14% sits in the top ten. This rearrangement joins TRBV28 to TRBJ2-3; tentatively, D is TRBD2 (6 bases). The clonotype originates from a woman in her 50s with acute COVID-19. The sequenced sample was PBMCs or T cells enriched from blood (not recorded which). CDR3 sequence (DNA): TGTGCCAGCCCACCTCGGGGGACTCATTACACAGATACGCAGTATTTT. This sequence encodes CASPPRGTHYTDTQYF.